The rows below give T cell receptor beta chains drawn from one sample of a study of blood T cell repertoires in COVID-19. Sequencing used immunoSEQ multiplex PCR; TCRdb keeps in-frame clones, though not all of them. The profile shows a few hundred thousand clones, around 82% of them singletons. The sample taken for sequencing was peripheral blood. The receptors were gathered from a human donor with COVID-19, enrolled during active disease. The donor label of this sample is uncertain. Both conserved end residues are part of each CDR3. D genes are given only for firm matches. Clone sizes are given selectively: once, few, many, or a class where the clone is expanded.

length | J | size | D | V | DNA | CDR3
14 | TRBJ2-7 | once | NA | TRBV3-1/TRBV3-2 | TGTGCCAGCAGCCAAGAACCTAGCTCCTACGAGCAGTACTTC | CASSQEPSSYEQYF
14 | TRBJ2-5 | NA | NA | TRBV29-1 | TGCAGCGTTGAGGCACCACAGGGATACGAGACCCAGTACTTC | CSVEAPQGYETQYF
15 | TRBJ1-4 | NA | NA | TRBV4-1 | TGCGCCAGCAGCCAAGCTACGGGGGGGAATGAAAAACTGTTTTTT | CASSQATGGNEKLFF
13 | TRBJ2-7 | NA | NA | TRBV9 | TGTGCCAGCAGCCGAGTGGGAGCCTACGAGCAGTACTTC | CASSRVGAYEQYF
14 | TRBJ1-5 | NA | NA | TRBV5-5 | TGTGCCAGCAGCTTTTCGCAGTCCAATCAGCCCCAGCATTTT | CASSFSQSNQPQHF
13 | TRBJ1-5 | NA | NA | TRBV12-3/TRBV12-4 | TGTGCCAGCAGAGAGTCGACCGGGCAGCCCCAGCATTTT | CASRESTGQPQHF
15 | TRBJ2-1 | NA | TRBD2 | TRBV11-2 | TGTGCCAGCAGAGACAGCGGGAGCTCCTACAATGAGCAGTTCTTC | CASRDSGSSYNEQFF
15 | TRBJ1-1 | NA | NA | TRBV4-3 | TGCGCCAGCAGCCAAGATCAGGGGAGCCGGACTGAAGCTTTCTTT | CASSQDQGSRTEAFF
19 | TRBJ2-2 | NA | TRBD2 | TRBV2 | TGTGCCAGCAGTGAACCCCCACGATGGGGACTAGCGGACACCGGGGAGCTGTTTTTT | CASSEPPRWGLADTGELFF
14 | TRBJ1-3 | NA | NA | TRBV7-9 | TGTGCCAGCAGCCCGACATTTGAAGGAAACACCATATATTTT | CASSPTFEGNTIYF
15 | TRBJ2-3 | NA | NA | TRBV6-5 | TGTGCCAGCAGCTCCCGGGACACATCCACAGATACGCAGTATTTT | CASSSRDTSTDTQYF
14 | TRBJ2-7 | NA | NA | TRBV5-1 | TGCGCCAGCAGGCAAGACAGGAGCTCCTACGAGCAGTACTTC | CASRQDRSSYEQYF
15 | TRBJ1-5 | many | NA | TRBV4-2 | TGTGCCAGCAGCCAAACGGACGGGACAAGTCAGCCCCAGCATTTT | CASSQTDGTSQPQHF
17 | TRBJ1-6 | NA | NA | TRBV27 | TGTGCCAGCAGTTGGGCCGGGACACCGGTCGATAATTCACCCCTCCACTTT | CASSWAGTPVDNSPLHF
14 | TRBJ1-4 | NA | TRBD1 | TRBV15 | TGTGCCACCACCGGGGACAGGTCAAATGAAAAACTGTTTTTT | CATTGDRSNEKLFF
15 | TRBJ2-1 | NA | NA | TRBV9 | TGTGCCAGCAGCGGCAAATCCTACTCCTACAATGAGCAGTTCTTC | CASSGKSYSYNEQFF
15 | TRBJ1-6 | few | NA | TRBV28 | TGTGCCAGTTCCCCCCCGGGAAGATGGAATTCACCCCTCCACTTT | CASSPPGRWNSPLHF
12 | TRBJ1-5 | NA | TRBD1 | TRBV6-1 | TGTGCCAGCAGTGAAAGAGGGACAGTAAGACATTTT | CASSERGTVRHF
16 | TRBJ1-5 | NA | TRBD1 | TRBV5-6 | TGTGCCAGCAGCTTGAGGGGACAGGGATACAATCAGCCCCAGCATTTT | CASSLRGQGYNQPQHF
17 | TRBJ2-1 | NA | TRBD2 | TRBV7-8 | TGTGCCAGCAGCTTAGAAGAGGGACTAGCGGGAGGGTATGAGCAGTTCTTC | CASSLEEGLAGGYEQFF
18 | TRBJ2-6 | NA | NA | TRBV5-1 | TGCGCCAGCAGCTTGGATGTCAGGGTGATCTCTGGGGCCAACGTCCTGACTTTC | CASSLDVRVISGANVLTF
17 | TRBJ2-1 | NA | TRBD2 | TRBV19 | TGTGCCAGTAGTATATACTGGCGGGGGGCTCGTTACAATGAGCAGTTCTTC | CASSIYWRGARYNEQFF
16 | TRBJ2-2 | NA | NA | TRBV4-3 | TGCGCCAGCAGCCAAGATAGGGGGGGGAACACCGGGGAGCTGTTTTTT | CASSQDRGGNTGELFF
15 | TRBJ2-1 | NA | NA | TRBV11-2 | TGTGCCAGCAGCTTAACAGGGTTCAGGTACAATGAGCAGTTCTTC | CASSLTGFRYNEQFF
16 | TRBJ2-6 | NA | TRBD1 | TRBV6-4 | TGTGCCAGCAGTGACTCAGGGACAGCTGGGGCCAACGTCCTGACTTTC | CASSDSGTAGANVLTF
17 | TRBJ2-2 | NA | TRBD2 | TRBV5-3 | TGTGCCAGAAGCTCTACTAGCGGGAGGGGAAAAACCGGGGAGCTGTTTTTT | CARSSTSGRGKTGELFF
13 | TRBJ2-1 | NA | TRBD2 | TRBV2 | TGTGCCATCCGACTAGCGGACTACAATGAGCAGTTCTTC | CAIRLADYNEQFF
14 | TRBJ1-1 | once | NA | TRBV6-5 | TGTGCCAGCAGCCTTGAGCCCTTGAACACTGAAGCTTTCTTT | CASSLEPLNTEAFF
15 | TRBJ2-3 | NA | TRBD2 | TRBV6-6 | TGTGCCAGCACCCCACTAGCGGGTAGCACAGATACGCAGTATTTT | CASTPLAGSTDTQYF
16 | TRBJ1-6 | NA | NA | TRBV2 | TGTGCCAGCAGTGAGCGGGGGGGGGACACTGAGTCACCCCTCCACTTT | CASSERGGDTESPLHF
14 | TRBJ1-1 | NA | NA | TRBV7-9 | TGTGCCAGCAGCTTAGGCTCTACGAACACTGAAGCTTTCTTT | CASSLGSTNTEAFF
18 | TRBJ2-7 | NA | NA | TRBV7-8 | TGTGCCAGCAGCCGAGAGGGTGGCACCTTAACAGGCTCCTACGAGCAGTACTTC | CASSREGGTLTGSYEQYF
17 | TRBJ1-4 | NA | NA | TRBV27 | TGTGCCAGCAGTTCCCCGTCGGGGGGATGGAGTAATGAAAAACTGTTTTTT | CASSSPSGGWSNEKLFF
13 | TRBJ1-2 | once | TRBD1 | TRBV30 | TGTGCCTGGAGTGAGTTCGTTGTCGGGACAGTAAACTTC | CAWSEFVVGTVNF
14 | TRBJ1-2 | NA | NA | TRBV3-1/TRBV3-2 | TGTGCCAGCAGCCAAGCGCAGCGGGGATATGGCTACACCTTC | CASSQAQRGYGYTF
14 | TRBJ1-6 | NA | TRBD1 | TRBV30 | TGTGCCTGGAGTGGGGACAGGGGGGGCTCACCCCTCCACTTT | CAWSGDRGGSPLHF
16 | TRBJ2-5 | NA | TRBD2 | TRBV7-9 | TGTGCCAGCAGCCCCGGGACTAGCGGGAGGAGGGAGACCCAGTACTTC | CASSPGTSGRRETQYF
18 | TRBJ2-1 | NA | TRBD2 | TRBV27 | TGTGCCAGCAGTCCTACGGGACTAGCGGGGACTTCCTACAATGAGCAGTTCTTC | CASSPTGLAGTSYNEQFF
14 | TRBJ1-2 | few | TRBD1 | TRBV9 | TGTGCCAGCAGCCCCATACAGGGGACCTATGGCTACACCTTC | CASSPIQGTYGYTF
15 | TRBJ1-3 | NA | NA | TRBV28 | TGTGCCAGCAGCCCAGACAGAAACTCTGGAAACACCATATATTTT | CASSPDRNSGNTIYF
16 | TRBJ2-2 | NA | NA | TRBV3-1/TRBV3-2 | TGTGCCAGCAGCCCCCCTTCGGGTATTATCACCGGGGAGCTGTTTTTT | CASSPPSGIITGELFF
15 | TRBJ1-2 | NA | NA | TRBV10-3 | TGTGCCATCAGTGAGTCGGGGAGAGGGGGCTATGGCTACACCTTC | CAISESGRGGYGYTF
15 | TRBJ1-1 | few | NA | TRBV25-1 | TGTGCCAGCAGTGAATGGGGCAGGGGGAACACTGAAGCTTTCTTT | CASSEWGRGNTEAFF
12 | TRBJ2-4 | NA | NA | TRBV6-5 | TGTGCCAGCAGTTTCCGGGAAAACATTCAGTACTTC | CASSFRENIQYF
15 | TRBJ2-1 | NA | TRBD2 | TRBV4-3 | TGCGCCAGCAGCCGGCACCTACTAGCGGACAATGAGCAGTTCTTC | CASSRHLLADNEQFF
17 | TRBJ2-2 | once | NA | TRBV2 | TGTGCCAGCAGCCGAAACGAGATGGGGGCTGGAACCGGGGAGCTGTTTTTT | CASSRNEMGAGTGELFF
16 | TRBJ2-7 | NA | TRBD1 | TRBV6-2/TRBV6-3 | TGTGCCAGCAGTTACCTCCGGGACAGGGAGCCCTACGAGCAGTACTTC | CASSYLRDREPYEQYF
16 | TRBJ1-4 | few | TRBD1 | TRBV7-2 | TGTGCCAGCAGCCCATTGCCGGGACAGGGAAATGAAAAACTGTTTTTT | CASSPLPGQGNEKLFF
15 | TRBJ1-5 | NA | TRBD1 | TRBV6-6 | TGTGCCAGCAGACAGACGGACAGGGAGAATCAGCCCCAGCATTTT | CASRQTDRENQPQHF
11 | TRBJ2-1 | NA | NA | TRBV30 | TGTGCCTGTGATAGGGGGTATGAGCAGTTCTTC | CACDRGYEQFF
15 | TRBJ2-3 | NA | TRBD2 | TRBV6-2/TRBV6-3 | TGTGCCAGCAGCCTAAATAGCGGGTACACAGATACGCAGTATTTT | CASSLNSGYTDTQYF